This T cell receptor beta chain emerged from a study of blood T cells in healthy people across ages. Alongside a J-beta primer mix, a sample-barcoded 5' primer served in a second PCR lasting 7 to 11 cycles. TCRdb itself ran the 5' RACE reads through MiXCR, one entry per CDR3 protein. The data hold around 1.1 million distinct CDR3 sequences, with approximately 38% observed a single time. Germline V CDR1 and CDR2: MNHNY, SVGAGI (reference sequence). The CDR3 is 15 amino acids. V lost 2 bases and J lost 2, with 10 bases in between. The chain employs TRBV6-6 and TRBJ2-1, with D tentatively TRBD1 (6 bases). The sample was blood. This clonotype was sampled from a man younger than 30 in good health. CDR3 coding DNA: TGTGCCAGCAGTTACGCAGGGGCCGCCTACAATGAGCAGTTCTTC. Translated, it gives CASSYAGAAYNEQFF.